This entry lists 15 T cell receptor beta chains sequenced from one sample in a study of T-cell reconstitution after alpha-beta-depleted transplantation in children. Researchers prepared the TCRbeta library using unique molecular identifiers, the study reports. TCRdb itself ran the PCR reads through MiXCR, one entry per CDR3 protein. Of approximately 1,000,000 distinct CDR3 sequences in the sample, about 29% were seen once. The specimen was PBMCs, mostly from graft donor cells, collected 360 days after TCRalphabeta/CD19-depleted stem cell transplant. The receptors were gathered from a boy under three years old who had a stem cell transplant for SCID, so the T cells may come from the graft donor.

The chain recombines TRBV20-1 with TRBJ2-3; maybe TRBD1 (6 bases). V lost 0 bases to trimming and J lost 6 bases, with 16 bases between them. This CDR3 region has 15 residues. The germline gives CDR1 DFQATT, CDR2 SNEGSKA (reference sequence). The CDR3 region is CSARDQAGADDTQYF. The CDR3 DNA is TGCAGTGCTAGAGATCAGGCAGGGGCGGATGATACGCAGTATTTT.

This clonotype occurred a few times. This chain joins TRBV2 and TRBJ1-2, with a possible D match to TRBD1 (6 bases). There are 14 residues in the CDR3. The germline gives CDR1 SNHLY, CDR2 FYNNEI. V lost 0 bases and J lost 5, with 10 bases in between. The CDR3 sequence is CASSEARGTYGYTF. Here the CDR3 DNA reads TGTGCCAGCAGTGAAGCCAGGGGTACATATGGCTACACCTTC.

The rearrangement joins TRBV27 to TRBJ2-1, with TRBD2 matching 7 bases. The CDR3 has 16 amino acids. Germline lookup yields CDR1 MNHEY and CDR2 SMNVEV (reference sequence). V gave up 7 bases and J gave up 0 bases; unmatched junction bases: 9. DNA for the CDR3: TGTGCCAGCAAAGGGAGGGCCGCAAACTCCTACAATGAGCAGTTCTTC. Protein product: CASKGRAANSYNEQFF.

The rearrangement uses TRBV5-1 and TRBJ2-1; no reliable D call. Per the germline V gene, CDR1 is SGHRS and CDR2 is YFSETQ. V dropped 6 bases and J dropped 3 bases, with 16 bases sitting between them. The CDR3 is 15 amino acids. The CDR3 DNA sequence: TGCGCCAGCAACCCCTCCGGGTTTCACTACAATGAGCAGTTCTTC. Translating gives CASNPSGFHYNEQFF. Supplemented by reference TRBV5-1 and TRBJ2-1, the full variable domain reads KAGVTQTPRYLIKTRGQQVTLSCSPISGHRSVSWYQQTPGQGLQFLFEYFSETQRNKGNFPGRFSGRQFSNSRSEMNVSTLELGDSALYLCASNPSGFHYNEQFFGPGTRLTVL.

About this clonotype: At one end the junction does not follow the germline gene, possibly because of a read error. The CDR3 region has the DNA TGCGCCAGCAGCCAAGATTTAGGAGGGGCAAGGCTCTCGTTC. Amino acid sequence: CASSQDLGGARLSF. The chain employs TRBV4-1 and TRBJ1-2; weak D call: TRBD1 (5 bases). The CDR3 spans 14 residues. Germline loops: CDR1 MGHRA, CDR2 YSYEKL.

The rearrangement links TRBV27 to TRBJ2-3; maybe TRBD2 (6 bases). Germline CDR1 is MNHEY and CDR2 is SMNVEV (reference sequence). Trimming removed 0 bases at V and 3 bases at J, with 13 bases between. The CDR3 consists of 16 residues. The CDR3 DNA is TGTGCCAGCAGTTTATCGGTCGGGAGTAGGACAGATACGCAGTATTTT. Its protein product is CASSLSVGSRTDTQYF.

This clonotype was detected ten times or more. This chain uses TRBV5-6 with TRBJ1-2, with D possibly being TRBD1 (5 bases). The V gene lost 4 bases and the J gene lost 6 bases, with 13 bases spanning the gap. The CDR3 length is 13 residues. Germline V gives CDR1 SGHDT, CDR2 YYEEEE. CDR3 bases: TGTGCCAGCAGCCCTAGGGGTTCAAATGGCTACACCTTC. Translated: CASSPRGSNGYTF.

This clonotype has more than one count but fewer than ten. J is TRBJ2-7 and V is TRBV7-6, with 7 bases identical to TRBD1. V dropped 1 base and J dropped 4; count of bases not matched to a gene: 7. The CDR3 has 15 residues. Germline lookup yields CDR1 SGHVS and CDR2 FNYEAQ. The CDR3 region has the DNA TGTGCCAGCAGCTTAGGCTACGGCAGGGGGTACGAGCAGTACTTC. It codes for CASSLGYGRGYEQYF.

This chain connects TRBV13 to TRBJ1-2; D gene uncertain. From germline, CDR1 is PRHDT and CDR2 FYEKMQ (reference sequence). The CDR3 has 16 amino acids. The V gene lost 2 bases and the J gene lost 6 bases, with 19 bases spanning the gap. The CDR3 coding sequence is TGTGCCAGCAGCTTAACGGGGTTCCGGGCTGGTGATGGCTACACCTTC. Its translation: CASSLTGFRAGDGYTF.

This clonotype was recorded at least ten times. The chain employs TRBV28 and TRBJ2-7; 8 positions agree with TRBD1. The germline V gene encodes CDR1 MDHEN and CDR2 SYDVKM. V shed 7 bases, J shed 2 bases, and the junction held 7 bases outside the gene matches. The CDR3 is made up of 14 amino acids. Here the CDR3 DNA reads TGTGCCAGCACCGACAGGGGTCTCACCTACGAGCAGTACTTC. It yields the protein CASTDRGLTYEQYF.

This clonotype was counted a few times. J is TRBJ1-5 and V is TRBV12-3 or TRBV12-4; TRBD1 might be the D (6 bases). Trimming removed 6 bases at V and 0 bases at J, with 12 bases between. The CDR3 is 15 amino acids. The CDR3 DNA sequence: TGTGCCAGCAGCCTGGACAGCCTTAGCAATCAGCCCCAGCATTTT. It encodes CASSLDSLSNQPQHF.

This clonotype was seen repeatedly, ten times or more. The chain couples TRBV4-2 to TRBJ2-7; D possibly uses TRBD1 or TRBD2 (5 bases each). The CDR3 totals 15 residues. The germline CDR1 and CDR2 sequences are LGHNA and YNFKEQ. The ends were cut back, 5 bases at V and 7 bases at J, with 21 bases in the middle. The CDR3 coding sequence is TGTGCCAGCAGCGAAACGGGACCTCGGGACGCGGAGCAGTACTTC. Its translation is CASSETGPRDAEQYF.

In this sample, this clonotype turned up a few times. CDR3 protein: CATKGVYEQYF. The CDR3 region has the DNA TGTGCCACCAAGGGGGTGTACGAGCAGTACTTC. This sequence joins TRBV10-3 and TRBJ2-7; D is possibly TRBD1 (6 bases). Trimming pared 10 bases from V and 4 bases from J, leaving 11 bases between. Germline V gene data show CDR1 as ENHRY and CDR2 as SYGVKD. The CDR3 runs 11 residues.

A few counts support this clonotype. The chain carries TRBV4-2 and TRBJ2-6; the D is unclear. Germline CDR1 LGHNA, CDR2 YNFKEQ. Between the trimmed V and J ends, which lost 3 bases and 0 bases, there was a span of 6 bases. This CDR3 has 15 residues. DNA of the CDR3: TGTGCCAGCAGCCATTCAAGCTCTGGGGCCAACGTCCTGACTTTC. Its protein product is CASSHSSSGANVLTF.

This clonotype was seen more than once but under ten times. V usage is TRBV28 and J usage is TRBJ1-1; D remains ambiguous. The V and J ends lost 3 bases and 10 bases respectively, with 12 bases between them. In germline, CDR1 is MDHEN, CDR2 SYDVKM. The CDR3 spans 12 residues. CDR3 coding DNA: TGTGCCAGCAGTTTTTTCAGGAGTCCAGCTTTCTTT. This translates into CASSFFRSPAFF.